The present T cell receptor beta chain was sequenced within a study of cytomegalovirus exposure and HLA in healthy donors. Trimming took 0 bases from V and 4 from J, leaving 7 bases between them. The germline CDR1 and CDR2 sequences are ENHRY and SYGVKD. The CDR3 consists of 13 residues. Study-level points and caveats: Most sequenced TCRs were rare (though some public TCRs occurred in many donors). CMV serostatus was the sole immune exposure information available. Versus the roughly 670-donor mean, an Asian-associated ancestry cluster reportedly showed fewer N-insertions in a later analysis. In vitro confirmation showed three CMV-associated chains to be CMV antigen specific.

Points on this clone: Antigen specificity is unknown.

Both 60 Vbeta primers and 13 Jbeta primers went into the PCR. Clones were sequenced by immunoSEQ multiplex PCR, and TCRdb holds only the in-frame ones, with some missing. The sample consists of 150,000 to 200,000 clones, approximately 82% of them appearing once. The sequencing input was PBMCs. The gene calls are TRBV10-3 and TRBJ2-7; D might be TRBD1 (5 bases). This TCR derives from a male donor in good health and CMV-seronegative. CDR3 DNA: TGTGCCATCAGTGAGTCGACAGTTTACGAGCAGTACTTC. This translates into CAISESTVYEQYF.